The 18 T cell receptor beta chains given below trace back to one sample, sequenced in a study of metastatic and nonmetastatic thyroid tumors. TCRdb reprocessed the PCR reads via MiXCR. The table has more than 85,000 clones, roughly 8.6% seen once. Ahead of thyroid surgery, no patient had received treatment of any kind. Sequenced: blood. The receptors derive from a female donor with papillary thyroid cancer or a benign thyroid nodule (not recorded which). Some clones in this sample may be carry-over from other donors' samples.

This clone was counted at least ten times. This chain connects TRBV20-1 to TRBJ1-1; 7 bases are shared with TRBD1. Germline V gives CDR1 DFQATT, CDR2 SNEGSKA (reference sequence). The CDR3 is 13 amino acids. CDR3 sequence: CSATGTIDTEAFF. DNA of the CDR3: TGCAGCGCGACAGGGACAATTGACACTGAAGCTTTCTTT.

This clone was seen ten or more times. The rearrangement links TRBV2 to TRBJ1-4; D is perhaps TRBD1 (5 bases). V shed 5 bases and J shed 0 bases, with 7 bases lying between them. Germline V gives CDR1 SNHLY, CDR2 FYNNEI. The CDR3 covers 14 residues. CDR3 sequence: CASSSGSTNEKLFF. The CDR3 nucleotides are TGTGCCAGCAGTTCAGGGTCAACTAATGAAAAACTGTTTTTT.

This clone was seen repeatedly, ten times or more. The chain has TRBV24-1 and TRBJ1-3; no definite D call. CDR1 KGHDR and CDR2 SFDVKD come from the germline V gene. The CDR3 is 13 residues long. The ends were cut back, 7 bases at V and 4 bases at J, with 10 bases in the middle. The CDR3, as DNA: TGTGCCACCAGCCAGCGCTCGGGAAACACCATATATTTT. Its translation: CATSQRSGNTIYF.

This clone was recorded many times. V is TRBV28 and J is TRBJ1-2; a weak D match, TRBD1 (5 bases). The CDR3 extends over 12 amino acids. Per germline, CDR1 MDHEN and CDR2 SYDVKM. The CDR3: CVTTQGNYGYTF. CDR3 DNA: TGTGTCACAACCCAGGGCAACTATGGCTACACCTTC.

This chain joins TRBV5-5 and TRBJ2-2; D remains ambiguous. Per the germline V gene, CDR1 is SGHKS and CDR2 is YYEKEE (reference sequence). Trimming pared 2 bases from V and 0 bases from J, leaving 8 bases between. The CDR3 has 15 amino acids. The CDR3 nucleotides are TGTGCCAGCAGCTTCCGAGACACGAACACCGGGGAGCTGTTTTTT. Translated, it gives CASSFRDTNTGELFF.

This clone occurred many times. DNA of the CDR3: TGTGCCATCAGTCAGGGTCGTGAAAACACCATATATTTT. Encoded protein: CAISQGRENTIYF. The V gene is TRBV10-3, the J gene TRBJ1-3, with a weak D call TRBD1 (5 bases). The CDR3 consists of 13 residues. The germline V gene encodes CDR1 ENHRY and CDR2 SYGVKD. V was trimmed by 5 bases and J by 6 bases, leaving 11 bases between them.

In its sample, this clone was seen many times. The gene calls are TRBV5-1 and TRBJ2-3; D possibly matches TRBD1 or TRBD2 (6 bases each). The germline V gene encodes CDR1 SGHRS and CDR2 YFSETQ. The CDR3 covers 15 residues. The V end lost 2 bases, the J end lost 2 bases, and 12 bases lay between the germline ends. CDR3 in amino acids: CASSFKGGSTDTQYF. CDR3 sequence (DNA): TGCGCCAGCAGCTTCAAGGGGGGCTCCACAGATACGCAGTATTTT.

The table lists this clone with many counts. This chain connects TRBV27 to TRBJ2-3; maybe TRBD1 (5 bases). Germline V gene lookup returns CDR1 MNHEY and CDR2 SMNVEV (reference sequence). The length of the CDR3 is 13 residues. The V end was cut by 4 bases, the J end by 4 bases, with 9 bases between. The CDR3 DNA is TGTGCCAGCAGTTCCATCAGGGCAGATACGCAGTATTTT. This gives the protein CASSSIRADTQYF.

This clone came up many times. The CDR3 DNA follows: TGTGCCAGCAGTGAGACACGGGGTAGAACTGAAGCTTTCTTT. Amino acids: CASSETRGRTEAFF. This sequence joins TRBV2 and TRBJ1-1; D ambiguous. Germline CDR1 is SNHLY and CDR2 is FYNNEI. The CDR3 has 14 amino acids. The ends were cut back, 3 bases at V and 5 bases at J, with 13 bases in the middle.

The CDR3 nucleotides are TGTGCCAGCAGCCCGGGACAGGGGTATAGCAATCAGCCCCAGCATTTT. Translation: CASSPGQGYSNQPQHF. The rearrangement links TRBV11-2 to TRBJ1-5, with 10 bases fitting TRBD1. V lost 5 bases to trimming and J lost 0 bases; unmatched junction nucleotides: 4. Germline CDR1 and CDR2: SGHAT and FQNNGV. This CDR3 has 16 amino acids.

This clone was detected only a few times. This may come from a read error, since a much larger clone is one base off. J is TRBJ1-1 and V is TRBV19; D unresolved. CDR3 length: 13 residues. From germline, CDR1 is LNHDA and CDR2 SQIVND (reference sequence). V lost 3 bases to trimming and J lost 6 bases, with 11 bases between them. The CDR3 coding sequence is TGTGCCAGTAGTATGTTGGGGTATGCTGAAGCTTTCTTT. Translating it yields CASSMLGYAEAFF.

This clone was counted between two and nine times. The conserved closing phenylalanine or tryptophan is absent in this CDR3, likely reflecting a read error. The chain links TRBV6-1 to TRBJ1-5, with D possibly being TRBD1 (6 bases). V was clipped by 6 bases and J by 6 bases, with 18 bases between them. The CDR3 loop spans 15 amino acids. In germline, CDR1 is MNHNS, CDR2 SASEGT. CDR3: CASSATGAGAQPQHL. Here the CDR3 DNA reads TGTGCCAGCAGCGCGACAGGTGCCGGCGCTCAGCCCCAGCATCTT.

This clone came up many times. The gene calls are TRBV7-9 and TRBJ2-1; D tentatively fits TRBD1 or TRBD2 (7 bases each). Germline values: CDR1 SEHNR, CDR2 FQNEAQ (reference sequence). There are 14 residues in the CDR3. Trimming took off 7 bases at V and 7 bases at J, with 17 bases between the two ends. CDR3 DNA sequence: TGTGCCAGCACCCCAGGGGGAGGGGGTAATGAGCAGTTCTTC. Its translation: CASTPGGGGNEQFF.

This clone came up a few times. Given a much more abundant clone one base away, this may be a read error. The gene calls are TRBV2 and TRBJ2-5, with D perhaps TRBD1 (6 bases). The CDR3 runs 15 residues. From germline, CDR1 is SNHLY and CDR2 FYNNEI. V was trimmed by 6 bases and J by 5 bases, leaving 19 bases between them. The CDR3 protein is CASRDSGAIGETQYF. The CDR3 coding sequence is TGTGCCAGCAGGGACTCAGGGGCCATAGGGGAGACCCAGTACTTC.

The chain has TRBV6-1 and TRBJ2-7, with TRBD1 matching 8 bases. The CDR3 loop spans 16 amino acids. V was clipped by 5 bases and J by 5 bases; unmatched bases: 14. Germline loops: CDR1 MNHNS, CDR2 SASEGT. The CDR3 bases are TGTGCCAGCAGTCAAATCATGGGGACAGGCTCTAACGAGCAGTACTTC. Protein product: CASSQIMGTGSNEQYF.

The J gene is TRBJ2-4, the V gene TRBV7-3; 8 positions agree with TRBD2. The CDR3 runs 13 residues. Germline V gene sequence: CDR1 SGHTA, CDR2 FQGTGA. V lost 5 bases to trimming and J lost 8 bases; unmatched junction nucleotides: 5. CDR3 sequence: CASSLTSEDIQYF. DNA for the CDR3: TGTGCCAGCAGCCTGACTAGCGAGGACATTCAGTACTTC.

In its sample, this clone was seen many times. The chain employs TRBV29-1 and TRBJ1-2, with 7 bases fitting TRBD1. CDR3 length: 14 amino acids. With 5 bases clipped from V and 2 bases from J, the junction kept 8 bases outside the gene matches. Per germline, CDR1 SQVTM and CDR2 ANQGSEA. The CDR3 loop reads CSVISGTVNYGYTF. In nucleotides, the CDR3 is TGCAGCGTTATATCCGGGACAGTAAACTATGGCTACACCTTC.

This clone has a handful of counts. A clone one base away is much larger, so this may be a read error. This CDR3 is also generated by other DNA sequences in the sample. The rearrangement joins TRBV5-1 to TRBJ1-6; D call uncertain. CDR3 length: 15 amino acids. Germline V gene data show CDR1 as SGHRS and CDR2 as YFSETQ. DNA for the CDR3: TGCGCCAGCAGCTTGGGAGCAGGCTATAACTCACCCCTCCACTTT. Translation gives CASSLGAGYNSPLHF.